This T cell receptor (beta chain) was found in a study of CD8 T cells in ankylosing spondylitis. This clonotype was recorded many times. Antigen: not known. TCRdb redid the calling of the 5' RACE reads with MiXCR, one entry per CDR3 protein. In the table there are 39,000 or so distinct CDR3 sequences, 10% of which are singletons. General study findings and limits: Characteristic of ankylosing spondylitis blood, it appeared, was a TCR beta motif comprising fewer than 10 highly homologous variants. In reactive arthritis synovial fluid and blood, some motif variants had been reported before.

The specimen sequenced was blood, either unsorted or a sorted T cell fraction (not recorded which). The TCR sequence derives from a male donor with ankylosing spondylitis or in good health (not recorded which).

CDR3 nucleotides: TGCAGTGCTAGAGTCCCAGGCCAAGAGACCCAGTACTTC. Translated, it gives CSARVPGQETQYF. The chain combines TRBV20-1 with TRBJ2-5; D unclear. Between the trimmed V and J ends, which lost 1 base and 1 base, there was a span of 7 bases. The length of the CDR3 is 13 residues. Germline values: CDR1 DFQATT, CDR2 SNEGSKA (reference sequence).